This T cell receptor (beta chain) emerged from a study of OX40 agonist ivuxolimab in advanced cancers. Study-wide background: Partial responses were seen in three patients, one with hepatocellular carcinoma and two with cutaneous melanoma.

In regard to this clone: The same CDR3 also results from other DNA sequences found in this sample.

Clones were read by immunoSEQ multiplex PCR, and TCRdb kept only the in-frame ones, dropping some. The table lists some 70,000 clones, 75% to 85% of them singletons. The CDR3 totals 11 residues. V shed 6 bases and J shed 5 bases, with 7 bases lying between them. Germline assignment: CDR1 LNHDA and CDR2 SQIVND (reference sequence). The J gene is TRBJ1-1, the V gene TRBV19; no reliable D call. This TCR was sampled from an adult with an advanced solid tumor such as melanoma, head and neck, liver or kidney cancer. The specimen was CD4+ or CD8+ T cells sorted from blood, collected in a trial of the OX40 agonist ivuxolimab. CDR3 loop: CASRRDTEAFF. As DNA, the CDR3 is TGTGCCAGTAGACGAGATACTGAAGCTTTCTTT.